Shown below are 23 T cell receptor beta chains from a single sample sequenced in a study of cytomegalovirus exposure and HLA in healthy donors. PCR involved 60 Vbeta and 13 Jbeta primers. Data came from immunoSEQ multiplex PCR; TCRdb stores just in-frame clones and leaves some out. The table shows some 100,000 clones, with about 75% occurring only once. The specimen was PBMCs. Receptor source: a woman aged 40 to 49 in good health and CMV-seropositive.

This clone was observed a single time. The V and J genes are TRBV7-3 and TRBJ2-2; 8 nucleotides line up with TRBD2. The J segment lost 6 bases and the V segment lost 5 bases, leaving 11 bases of the junction unmatched. The CDR3 runs 16 residues. Per the germline V gene, CDR1 is SGHTA and CDR2 is FQGTGA. The CDR3 sequence: CASSASGTRIAGELFF. CDR3 in DNA: TGTGCCAGCAGCGCCTCCGGGACTAGAATCGCCGGGGAGCTGTTTTTT.

This clone was observed a single time. The chain employs TRBV19 and TRBJ1-2, with a weak D call TRBD1 (6 bases). The germline V gene encodes CDR1 LNHDA and CDR2 SQIVND (reference sequence). The CDR3 runs 14 residues. V was trimmed by 5 bases and J by 6 bases, leaving 16 bases between them. This CDR3 reads CASSDGGALDGYTF. CDR3 bases: TGTGCCAGTAGTGACGGGGGGGCGTTAGATGGCTACACCTTC. Full variable domain (remainder filled in from reference TRBV19 and TRBJ1-2): DGGITQSPKYLFRKEGQNVTLSCEQNLNHDAMYWYRQDPGQGLRLIYYSQIVNDFQKGDIAEGYSVSREKKESFPLTVTSAQKNPTAFYLCASSDGGALDGYTFGSGTRLTVV.

The V call is TRBV5-1, the J call TRBJ2-7; 11 bases align to TRBD2. With V trimmed by 4 bases and J by 5 bases, 8 bases remained unmatched. The CDR3 is 15 residues long. Germline V gene sequence: CDR1 SGHRS, CDR2 YFSETQ. CDR3 region: CASSVRLAGINEQYF. The CDR3 nucleotides read TGCGCCAGCAGCGTGAGACTAGCGGGGATCAACGAGCAGTACTTC. Variable domain in full (rest from reference TRBV5-1 and TRBJ2-7): KAGVTQTPRYLIKTRGQQVTLSCSPISGHRSVSWYQQTPGQGLQFLFEYFSETQRNKGNFPGRFSGRQFSNSRSEMNVSTLELGDSALYLCASSVRLAGINEQYFGPGTRLTVT.

Comment on this clone: One junction end does not reproduce the germline sequence, and a read error may be involved. This chain connects TRBV7-7 to TRBJ2-3; D is unclear. The CDR3 spans 13 residues. Germline CDR1 is SSHAT and CDR2 is FNYEAQ (reference sequence). The CDR3 reads CASSLLSTDTQYF. The CDR3 DNA reads TGTGCTAGCAGCTTACTCTCCACAGATACGCAGTATTTT. Full variable domain (missing parts from reference TRBV7-7 and TRBJ2-3): GAGVSQSPRYKVTKRGQDVTLRCDPISSHATLYWYQQALGQGPEFLTYFNYEAQPDKSGLPSDRFSAERPEGSISTLTIQRTEQRDSAMYRCASSLLSTDTQYFGPGTRLTVL.

This clone came up a few times. The chain links TRBV28 to TRBJ2-7, with D possibly TRBD2 on 5 matching bases. Trimming removed 5 bases at V and 4 bases at J, with 12 bases between. The CDR3 runs to 13 residues. In germline, CDR1 is MDHEN, CDR2 SYDVKM. The CDR3 nucleotides are TGTGCCAGCAGTCGCTCCGGGGAGTACGAGCAGTACTTC. It translates to CASSRSGEYEQYF. Drawing the rest from reference TRBV28 and TRBJ2-7, the complete variable domain is DVKVTQSSRYLVKRTGEKVFLECVQDMDHENMFWYRQDPGLGLRLIYFSYDVKMKEKGDIPEGYSVSREKKERFSLILESASTNQTSMYLCASSRSGEYEQYFGPGTRLTVT.

CDR3 sequence reads: CASSYRGNYGYTF. The CDR3 DNA sequence: TGTGCCAGCAGTTATAGGGGTAACTATGGCTACACCTTC. The chain has TRBV27 and TRBJ1-2; the D gene is possibly TRBD1 (5 bases). V lost 4 bases and J lost 1, with 7 bases in between. Germline loops: CDR1 MNHEY, CDR2 SMNVEV (reference sequence). This CDR3 region has 13 residues.

To note about this clone: The junction departs from germline at one end; a sequencing error may be responsible. This CDR3 is CASRLGGSGNTIYF. The CDR3 DNA reads TGCGCCAGCAGATTGGGAGGGTCTGGAAACACCATATATTTT. V gene TRBV5-1 combines with J gene TRBJ1-3; D is unresolved. Germline values: CDR1 SGHRS, CDR2 YFSETQ. CDR3 length: 14 amino acids.

The chain links TRBV7-8 to TRBJ2-7; 9 positions match TRBD1. CDR1 SGHVS and CDR2 FQNEAQ come from the germline V gene. Trimming cost V 7 bases and J 5 bases; bases outside gene matches: 3. This CDR3 region has 12 residues. The CDR3 DNA follows: TGTGCCAGCACTGGGGACAGGGACGAGCAGTACTTC. This encodes CASTGDRDEQYF.

The J gene is TRBJ1-2, the V gene TRBV5-4; D is unresolved. CDR1 and CDR2 from the germline V gene are SGHNT and YYREEE (reference sequence). There are 14 residues in the CDR3. V lost 4 bases to trimming and J lost 3 bases, with 13 bases between them. CDR3 amino acids: CASSRPDWDYGYTF. The CDR3 bases are TGTGCCAGCAGCCGACCGGACTGGGACTATGGCTACACCTTC. The variable domain in full, completed from reference TRBV5-4 and TRBJ1-2, reads ETGVTQSPTHLIKTRGQQVTLRCSSQSGHNTVSWYQQALGQGPQFIFQYYREEENGRGNFPPRFSGLQFPNYSSELNVNALELDDSALYLCASSRPDWDYGYTFGSGTRLTVV.

This clone showed up just a few times. This chain connects TRBV30 to TRBJ1-6; perhaps TRBD1 as D (5 bases). CDR1 and CDR2 from the germline V gene are GTSNPN and SVGIG (reference sequence). V lost 3 bases, J lost 7 bases, and 16 bases lay in between. This CDR3 has 15 amino acids. DNA of the CDR3: TGTGCCTGGAGACAGACAGAGCTGGGAAATTCACCCCTCCACTTT. This translates into CAWRQTELGNSPLHF.

This chain links TRBV6-5 with TRBJ1-2; TRBD1 aligns across 8 bases. V shed 3 bases, J shed 1 base, and the junction held 1 base outside the gene matches. The CDR3 covers 14 residues. From germline, CDR1 is MNHEY and CDR2 SVGAGI. DNA for the CDR3: TGTGCCAGCAGTTATACAGGGGGTAACTATGGCTACACCTTC. Encoded protein: CASSYTGGNYGYTF.

This sequence joins TRBV7-3 and TRBJ1-2, with D perhaps matching TRBD1 (5 bases). V lost 2 bases and J lost 8, with 21 bases in between. Germline values: CDR1 SGHTA, CDR2 FQGTGA. The CDR3 length is 16 residues. CDR3 in DNA: TGTGCCAGCAGCTTACGGCCTTCGGGGGATGAGCGGGGCTACACCTTC. Its translation: CASSLRPSGDERGYTF.

The chain is built from TRBV30 and TRBJ1-3, with a weak D call TRBD1 (6 bases). Trimming pared 3 bases from V and 2 bases from J, leaving 8 bases between. CDR1 and CDR2 from the germline V gene are GTSNPN and SVGIG (reference sequence). CDR3 length equals 13 residues. CDR3 bases: TGTGCCTGGAGGTGGGGGCCTGGAAACACCATATATTTT. Translating it yields CAWRWGPGNTIYF.

This rearrangement joins TRBV20-1 to TRBJ1-6; a possible D gene is TRBD1 (6 bases). The CDR3 length is 11 residues. Germline loops: CDR1 DFQATT, CDR2 SNEGSKA (reference sequence). Deletions cut 3 bases from V and 16 bases from J, with 13 bases between. The CDR3: CSASVQGFLHF. The CDR3 bases are TGCAGTGCTAGTGTACAGGGTTTTCTCCACTTT.

The CDR3 bases are TGTGCCAGCATCCGAGGGGGGGAAGTCACTGAAGCTTTCTTT. This codes for CASIRGGEVTEAFF. This chain uses TRBV25-1 with TRBJ1-1; D is possibly TRBD1 (6 bases). V was trimmed by 7 bases and J by 4 bases, leaving 16 bases between them. The CDR3 extends over 14 amino acids. Germline-derived CDR1 and CDR2 are MGHDK and SYGVNS. Full variable domain (missing parts from reference TRBV25-1 and TRBJ1-1): EADIYQTPRYLVIGTGKKITLECSQTMGHDKMYWYQQDPGMELHLIHYSYGVNSTEKGDLSSESTVSRIRTEHFPLTLESARPSHTSQYLCASIRGGEVTEAFFGQGTRLTVV.

The chain employs TRBV7-2 and TRBJ1-1; no clear D. The CDR3 extends over 14 amino acids. The germline V gene has CDR1 SGHTA and CDR2 FQGNSA. The V and J ends lost 2 bases and 6 bases respectively, with 13 bases between them. DNA of the CDR3: TGTGCCAGCAGCTTAAGGACTAGAGGCGCTGAAGCTTTCTTT. It codes for CASSLRTRGAEAFF.

V gene TRBV30 combines with J gene TRBJ1-1, with D possibly matching TRBD1 (5 bases). The CDR3 covers 14 residues. Germline V gives CDR1 GTSNPN, CDR2 SVGIG (reference sequence). Trimming took 0 bases from V and 4 from J, leaving 12 bases between them. CDR3 sequence: CAWSVRPGGTEAFF. The CDR3 DNA reads TGTGCCTGGAGTGTCCGCCCGGGGGGCACTGAAGCTTTCTTT.

As concerns this clone: This sample includes further DNA sequences coding for the same CDR3. This chain links TRBV2 with TRBJ2-3; 7 bases agree with TRBD1. Germline V lookup: CDR1 SNHLY, CDR2 FYNNEI. The CDR3 is 14 amino acids. V was clipped by 5 bases and J by 1 base; unmatched bases: 3. The CDR3 spells CASSRDRGTDTQYF. The CDR3 DNA reads as TGTGCCAGCAGTAGGGACAGAGGCACAGATACGCAGTATTTT.

The CDR3 DNA reads as TGTGCCACCAGCAGAGATCGGACAGTCACCGGGGAGGGCTACACCTTC. Encoded protein: CATSRDRTVTGEGYTF. The chain uses TRBV15 and TRBJ1-2, with a possible D match to TRBD1 (6 bases). V shed 0 bases and J shed 8 bases, with 19 bases lying between them. Germline V lookup: CDR1 LNHNV, CDR2 YYDKDF (reference sequence). CDR3 length: 16 residues.

This clone has just one count. The chain joins TRBV2 to TRBJ2-3; 8 bases are shared with TRBD2. V lost 8 bases, J lost 0 bases, and 7 bases stayed unmatched. CDR1 is SNHLY and CDR2 is FYNNEI in the germline V gene. CDR3 size: 15 residues. This CDR3 is CASSKRGTSTDTQYF. CDR3 coding DNA: TGTGCCAGCTCGAAGCGGGGGACTAGCACAGATACGCAGTATTTT. The full variable domain, with the rest looked up from reference TRBV2 and TRBJ2-3, is EPEVTQTPSHQVTQMGQEVILRCVPISNHLYFYWYRQILGQKVEFLVSFYNNEISEKSEIFDDQFSVERPDGSNFTLKIRSTKLEDSAMYFCASSKRGTSTDTQYFGPGTRLTVL.

V and J are TRBV9 and TRBJ2-7; 7 positions agree with TRBD2. J gave up 2 bases and V 0 bases, and 5 bases lay outside the gene matches. There are 15 residues in the CDR3. Germline CDR1 SGDLS, CDR2 YYNGEE. The CDR3 bases are TGTGCCAGCAGCGTAGGGGGGGGGTATACCTACGAGCAGTACTTC. Its translation: CASSVGGGYTYEQYF.

J is TRBJ2-5 and V is TRBV7-9; D may be TRBD2 (6 bases). Trimming removed 1 base at V and 0 bases at J, with 9 bases between. The CDR3 loop spans 15 amino acids. CDR1 and CDR2 (germline): SEHNR, FQNEAQ (reference sequence). The CDR3 sequence is CASSLVGTHQETQYF. As DNA, the CDR3 is TGTGCCAGCAGCTTAGTAGGGACTCACCAAGAGACCCAGTACTTC. The whole variable domain, filled in from reference TRBV7-9 and TRBJ2-5, reads DTGVSQNPRHKITKRGQNVTFRCDPISEHNRLYWYRQTLGQGPEFLTYFQNEAQLEKSRLLSDRFSAERPKGSFSTLEIQRTEQGDSAMYLCASSLVGTHQETQYFGPGTRLLVL.

J is TRBJ2-3 and V is TRBV6-6, with 7 bases aligning to TRBD2. The V segment lost 0 bases and the J segment 6 bases; nucleotides outside the gene matches: 6. Germline V gene lookup returns CDR1 MNHNY and CDR2 SVGAGI (reference sequence). The CDR3 sequence is 15 residues long. DNA of the CDR3: TGTGCCAGCAGTTACTCGGGAGGGCGCATGGATACGCAGTATTTT. Protein sequence: CASSYSGGRMDTQYF.